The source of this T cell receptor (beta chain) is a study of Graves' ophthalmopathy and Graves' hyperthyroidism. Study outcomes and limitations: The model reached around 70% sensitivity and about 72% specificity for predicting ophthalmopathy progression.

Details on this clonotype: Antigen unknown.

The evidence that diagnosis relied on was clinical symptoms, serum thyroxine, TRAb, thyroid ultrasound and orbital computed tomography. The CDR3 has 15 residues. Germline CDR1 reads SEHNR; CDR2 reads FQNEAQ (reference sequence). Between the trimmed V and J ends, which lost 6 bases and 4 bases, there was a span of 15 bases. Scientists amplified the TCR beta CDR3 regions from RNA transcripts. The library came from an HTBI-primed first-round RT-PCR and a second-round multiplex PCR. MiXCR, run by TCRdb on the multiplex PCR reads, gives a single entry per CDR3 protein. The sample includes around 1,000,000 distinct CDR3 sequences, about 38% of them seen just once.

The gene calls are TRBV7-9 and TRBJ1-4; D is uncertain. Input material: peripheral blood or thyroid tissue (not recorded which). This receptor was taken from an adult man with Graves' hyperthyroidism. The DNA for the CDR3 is TGTGCCAGCAGAACAACTAGACACTTTAATGAAAAACTGTTTTTT. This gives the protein CASRTTRHFNEKLFF.